One and the same sample provided the 6 T cell receptor beta chains below, sequenced in a study of blood T cell repertoires in COVID-19. This table comes from immunoSEQ multiplex PCR, and its TCRdb copy is limited to in-frame clones, with some not included. The repertoire holds 88,000 or so clones, with approximately 86% as singletons. The sample was peripheral blood. The source is a man in his fifties or sixties with acute or convalescent COVID-19.

The CDR3 spells CASSQQHHRQARYGYTF. For the CDR3, the DNA is TGTGCCAGCAGTCAGCAGCACCACCGACAGGCGCGCTATGGCTACACCTTC. V is TRBV2 and J is TRBJ1-2; D perhaps matches TRBD1 (6 bases). In germline, CDR1 is SNHLY, CDR2 FYNNEI. V lost 5 bases, J lost 4 bases, and 23 bases lay in between. There are 17 residues in the CDR3. The full variable domain, completed using reference TRBV2 and TRBJ1-2, is EPEVTQTPSHQVTQMGQEVILRCVPISNHLYFYWYRQILGQKVEFLVSFYNNEISEKSEIFDDQFSVERPDGSNFTLKIRSTKLEDSAMYFCASSQQHHRQARYGYTFGSGTRLTVV.

The CDR3 protein is CASSLTPSSGYTF. The CDR3, as DNA: TGTGCCAGCAGCTTGACACCTTCGAGCGGCTACACCTTC. The chain has TRBV7-2 and TRBJ1-2, with unresolved D. Germline V gives CDR1 SGHTA, CDR2 FQGNSA. Trimming shortened V by 3 bases and J by 8 bases, and 13 bases separated the two germline ends. The CDR3 sequence is 13 residues long.

This clone has only a few counts. This chain links TRBV4-1 with TRBJ2-3; TRBD2 agrees at 9 bases. The junction had 12 bases not matched to a gene; V was cut back by 0 bases and J by 8 bases. The CDR3 length is 17 residues. Germline CDR1 MGHRA, CDR2 YSYEKL. CDR3 loop: CASSQDESSGARGTQYF. The CDR3 coding sequence is TGCGCCAGCAGCCAAGATGAGTCTAGCGGGGCCCGCGGTACGCAGTATTTT.

The chain combines TRBV7-8 with TRBJ1-5; the match to TRBD1 covers 8 bases. The CDR3 totals 15 residues. Per germline, CDR1 SGHVS and CDR2 FQNEAQ. The ends lost 5 bases at V and 3 bases at J; junction bases unmatched: 6. In DNA, the CDR3 is TGTGCCAGCAGCCCTGGACAGGGAGACAATCAGCCCCAGCATTTT. Protein: CASSPGQGDNQPQHF.

The CDR3 spells CASSSVGGAGSPLHF. The CDR3 DNA reads TGTGCCAGCAGCTCTGTTGGGGGGGCAGGGTCACCCCTCCACTTT. V is TRBV7-2 and J is TRBJ1-6; TRBD1 might be the D (6 bases). This CDR3 region has 15 residues. Trimming took 4 bases from V and 10 from J, leaving 17 bases between them. From germline, CDR1 is SGHTA and CDR2 FQGNSA.

This rearrangement joins TRBV29-1 to TRBJ1-1; 7 nucleotides agree with TRBD1. The germline gives CDR1 SQVTM, CDR2 ANQGSEA. This CDR3 has 14 amino acids. J gave up 1 base and V 5 bases, and 7 bases lay outside the gene matches. The chain's CDR3 is CSVRSRTGNTEAFF. In nucleotides, the CDR3 is TGCAGCGTTCGCTCCCGGACAGGGAACACTGAAGCTTTCTTT.